This TCR beta chain was recovered during a study of blood T cell repertoires in COVID-19. Study as a whole: In each case, the material was cDNA or gDNA derived from T cells, B-cell-depleted T cells, or PBMCs.

This CDR3 is 16 amino acids long. Unmatched junction bases numbered 4, after V lost 2 bases and J lost 0 bases. CDR1 and CDR2 from the germline V gene are SGHVS and FNYEAQ. Original analysis: Reference gene primer amplification gave nucleated cell count estimates. Data came from immunoSEQ multiplex PCR; TCRdb stores just in-frame clones and leaves some out. The DNA was the basis for D and trimming; V, J and clone size are from that table. The sample yields roughly 480,000 clones, 89% seen once. Enrollment of patients from Seattle took place during active infection, with longitudinal follow-up. The specimen sequenced was peripheral blood. This sequence was found in a man younger than 30 with COVID-19, enrolled during active disease. J is TRBJ1-3 and V is TRBV7-6; 7 bases line up with TRBD1. DNA for the CDR3: TGTGCCAGCAGCTTACGGACAGGCAGCTCTGGAAACACCATATATTTT. Protein sequence: CASSLRTGSSGNTIYF.